This T cell receptor (beta chain) originates from a study of PD-1 blockade in classical Hodgkin lymphoma (dated by TCRdb to the early 2020s). About the study as a whole: Nivolumab dosing was 3 mg/kg intravenously every 2 weeks, continuing until either disease progression or unacceptable toxicity. The study used TCR beta sequencing and CyTOF to define a peripheral blood immune signature of response to PD-1 blockade in classical Hodgkin lymphoma. What the research found in general, with its limitations: Baseline TCR diversity was reported to be lower in newly diagnosed patients than in healthy donors, and even lower in relapsed/refractory patients. Trial patients with a complete response had baseline diversity similar to that of newly diagnosed patients, while partial responders and progressors had significantly lower diversity. A significant rise by C4D1 was seen in CD4+ but not CD8+ TCR diversity (p=0.0027 vs p=0.16), with the rise being most apparent in complete responders (p=0.02). The study was limited to a single clinical trial cohort, and causes of repertoire differences, possibly disease activity or prior therapy, remained undefined. Lower diversity was observed in patients in whom nivolumab was started less than 1 year after ASCT, and these patients were excluded from later analyses so that confounding by immune reconstitution would be avoided.

Reading the label with the study, this specimen's time point is: cycle 2 day 1 (C2D1) of nivolumab. Every trial patient had relapsed following autologous stem cell transplantation, and prior brentuximab vedotin exposure was what differed among cohorts A, B and C. The trial cohort was composed of around 60 patients with relapsed/refractory classical Hodgkin lymphoma, for whom complete response, partial response or progressive disease was recorded as best overall response. Single-agent nivolumab was administered to trial patients in the multi-cohort phase II CheckMate 205 trial. An independent review committee assessed best overall response by applying the 2007 International Working Group response criteria. Trial PBMCs were obtained immediately prior to nivolumab initiation (C1D1) and on therapy at cycle 2 day 1 and cycle 4 day 1. Peripheral blood was collected in 8 mL Vacutainer Cell Preparation Tubes, from which PBMCs were isolated by centrifugation and then cryopreserved.

The Qiagen DNeasy kit was used to extract genomic DNA from unsorted PBMCs and from the negatively selected CD4+ and CD8+ fractions. TCR beta CDR3 regions were subjected to amplification by immunoSEQ multiplex PCR with primers that anneal to V and J segments. Amplification bias was minimized using a synthetic immune receptor repertoire, and residual bias was removed computationally after sequencing. The authors' pipeline ran thus. Custom Python scripts were used to quantify repertoire diversity as the Shannon entropy index. Unsorted, CD4+ and CD8+ repertoires were analyzed separately, except in combined analyses where CD4+ and CD8+ sequences were merged in silico. Clonal expansion was defined as a frequency increase of at least 2-fold after treatment compared with C1D1, and clones undetected at baseline were assigned a pseudocount of 0.5. Singleton clones were defined as clones with 0 or 1 copy at C1D1, and non-singleton clones were defined as clones with 2 or more copies. By matching protein sequences in sorted samples from the same patient, clones expanded in unsorted samples were annotated as CD4+, CD8+ or unknown. Wilcoxon tests on paired samples were used to test diversity changes from C1D1 to C4D1. In its TCRdb copy, this immuneACCESS table keeps in-frame sequences only and misses some clones. Where compared with another copy, unresolved V genes explain less than half of these, and the others have no known cause. That table is the source of V, J and clone size, and D and trimming were worked out from the DNA. This sample gives over 90,000 clones in total; approximately 92% of them show up just once. The ten most abundant clones make up over 8.5% of the sample.

CDR1 is given as SNHLY and CDR2 as FYNNEI, both from the germline V gene. The CDR3 goes from the cysteine to the phenylalanine over 15 residues. The sequence is cut down to CDR3 DNA, 45 bases in frame from base 1. V is reduced by 7 bases and J by 1 base, leaving a spacing of 16 bases between them. Remarks on this clone: What this receptor recognizes is not known. No quality values exist for individual bases; no much larger clone is one base distant.

The chain is encoded by TRBV2 joined to TRBJ1-2, with no confidently assigned D gene. The sequence derives from a human donor with classical Hodgkin lymphoma. The starting material was peripheral blood mononuclear cells (PBMCs), obtained before the second cycle of nivolumab. Read as DNA, the sequence is TGTGCCAGCATCCTTACCTGGCTAGATAACTATGGCTACACCTTC. This is translated as CASILTWLDNYGYTF.